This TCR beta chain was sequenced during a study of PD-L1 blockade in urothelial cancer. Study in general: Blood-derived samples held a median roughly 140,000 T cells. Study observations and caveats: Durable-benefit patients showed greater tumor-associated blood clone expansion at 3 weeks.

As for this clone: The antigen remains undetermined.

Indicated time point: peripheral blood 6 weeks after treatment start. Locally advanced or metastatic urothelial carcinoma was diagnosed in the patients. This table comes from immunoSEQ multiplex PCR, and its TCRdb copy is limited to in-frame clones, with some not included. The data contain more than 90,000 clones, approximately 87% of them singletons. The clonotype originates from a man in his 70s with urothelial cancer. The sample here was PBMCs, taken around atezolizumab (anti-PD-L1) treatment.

The CDR3 DNA follows: TGCAGCGTTGACATGGTAGCAAACACTGAAGCTTTCTTT. Translated, it gives CSVDMVANTEAFF. This chain connects TRBV29-1 to TRBJ1-1; D unresolved. Looked up from germline, CDR1 is SQVTM and CDR2 is ANQGSEA. The CDR3 is 13 residues long. V lost 3 bases and J lost 2, with 10 bases in between. The variable domain in full, completed from reference TRBV29-1 and TRBJ1-1, reads SAVISQKPSRDICQRGTSLTIQCQVDSQVTMMFWYRQQPGQSLTLIATANQGSEATYESGFVIDKFPISRPNLTFSTLTVSNMSPEDSSIYLCSVDMVANTEAFFGQGTRLTVV.